This TCR beta chain was identified during a study of blood T cell repertoires in COVID-19 (dated by TCRdb to the early 2020s). Regarding the complete study: The collaborator samples originated in the United States, Italy and Spain and spanned the acute and convalescent phases of COVID-19. The prospective study material was composed of cDNA or gDNA derived from T cells, B-cell-depleted T cells, or PBMCs. Deeply sampled blood TCRbeta repertoires from subjects exposed to, actively infected with, or recovered from COVID-19 were included in the dataset. The repertoires were made available in a free public database intended to serve as a resource for research on the immune response to SARS-CoV-2. Samples were obtained from the ongoing ImmuneRACE study (first 160 participants) and from over a thousand subjects provided by 6 global collaborators. Sample metadata almost always included a de-identified subject ID, COVID-19 status, age in years and sex. Where available, HLA class I and class II types were taken from metadata supplied by the sample provider and were not determined by assay-based typing.

TCRbeta CDR3 regions were amplified from genomic DNA by means of the immunoSEQ Assay, a bias-controlled multiplex PCR. Turning to the authors' computational methods: The number of nucleated cells in each sample was estimated by amplification of reference gene primers within the assay. Sequence reads were collapsed and filtered to measure the absolute abundance of every unique TCRbeta CDR3 rearrangement. For each sample, productive Simpson clonality was calculated as the square root of Simpson's diversity index across productive rearrangements. Here the immuneACCESS table is served through TCRdb, limited to in-frame sequences with V and J called. Missing clones are a known gap in these copies; in checked studies unresolved V genes cover under half, and the rest lacks a known reason. That table supplies the V and J calls and clone size; D and trimming were determined from the DNA. In this sample the table shows 140,000 to 150,000 clones, 75% to 90% of which occur a single time. Around an eighth of the sample is taken by the ten largest.

In Seattle, one collaborating source enrolled patients while the infection was active and tracked those patients longitudinally over the course of disease. Each collaborating institution followed its own protocols to collect whole blood in K2EDTA tubes. For TCRbeta analysis, collaborator samples were shipped as frozen whole blood, as isolated PBMCs, or as DNA extracted from either sample type. The germline V gene yields MDHEN for CDR1 and SYDVKM for CDR2. From its cysteine to its phenylalanine, the CDR3 spans 12 amino acids. The entry retains the CDR3 DNA only, 36 bases that are in frame from base 1. V is reduced by 7 bases and J by 2 bases, leaving a spacing of 9 bases between them. Beyond this particular receptor, the publication reports: The quantity of clinical and demographic metadata differed by source and by participant and was supplied without curation.

Of note for this clone: This receptor's antigen is unknown. Nothing much larger sits one base from this clone, and base qualities are not available.

This receptor was obtained from a man between 18 and 29 years old with COVID-19, enrolled during active disease. Sample: peripheral blood. The chain links TRBV28 with TRBJ2-7, with the D gene not clear enough to name. The DNA reads TGTGCCAGCACCCGCGGCCCCTACGAGCAGTACTTC. It specifies CASTRGPYEQYF.